These 3 T cell receptor beta chains were all obtained from the same sample, sequenced in a study of cytomegalovirus exposure and HLA in healthy donors. The PCR made use of 60 Vbeta and 13 Jbeta primers. TCRdb's copy holds only in-frame clones and misses some; the assay was immunoSEQ multiplex PCR. The table lists over 70,000 clones, around 69% of them singletons. Sequenced sample: PBMCs. The receptors here all came from a human donor in good health.

The gene calls are TRBV28 and TRBJ2-2; 9 bases agree with TRBD2. Trimming removed 2 bases from V and 5 bases from J; junction bases left unmatched: 6. The CDR3 has 16 amino acids. CDR1 is MDHEN, CDR2 SYDVKM, per germline. The CDR3: CASSLVSSGKTGELFF. The CDR3 DNA reads TGTGCCAGCAGTTTAGTGTCTAGCGGGAAAACCGGGGAGCTGTTTTTT. The entire variable domain, with the rest obtained from reference TRBV28 and TRBJ2-2, is as follows: DVKVTQSSRYLVKRTGEKVFLECVQDMDHENMFWYRQDPGLGLRLIYFSYDVKMKEKGDIPEGYSVSREKKERFSLILESASTNQTSMYLCASSLVSSGKTGELFFGEGSRLTVL.

The rearrangement joins TRBV13 to TRBJ2-7, with TRBD2 matching 7 bases. In germline, CDR1 is PRHDT, CDR2 FYEKMQ (reference sequence). The CDR3 extends over 15 amino acids. After removal of 0 bases from V and 9 bases from J, the junction contained 11 bases not matched to a gene. The CDR3 loop reads CASSLGRGRGGGQYF. The CDR3 bases are TGTGCCAGCAGCTTAGGCCGTGGGAGGGGCGGCGGGCAGTACTTC.

This clone was found once. V usage is TRBV27 and J usage is TRBJ2-7; D gene unclear. The CDR3 runs 13 residues. The V gene lost 2 bases and the J gene lost 0 bases, with 5 bases spanning the gap. Germline V gives CDR1 MNHEY, CDR2 SMNVEV (reference sequence). The CDR3 DNA sequence: TGTGCCAGCAGTTTAGGCAACTCCTACGAGCAGTACTTC. Residues: CASSLGNSYEQYF.